The rows below give T cell receptor beta chains drawn from one sample of a study. TCRdb reprocessed the 5' RACE reads with MiXCR, giving one entry per CDR3 protein. The sample carries about 6,000 distinct CDR3 sequences, roughly three fifths recorded once. Material for sequencing was naive CD4+ T cells sorted from blood. Receptors were obtained from a female donor with breast cancer. Both conserved end residues are part of each CDR3. D genes are given only for firm matches. Not every row has a clone size; where given, it reads once, few, many or a size class.

j_call clone_size v_call d_call cdr3_nt cdr3_aa
TRBJ2-7 NA TRBV20-1 NA TGCAGTGCTGAGGGGGACACGGGGTTCGAGCAGTACTTC CSAEGDTGFEQYF
TRBJ2-2 NA TRBV28 NA TGTGCCAGCAGCCCAAAGGATAACACCGGGGAGCTGTTTTTT CASSPKDNTGELFF
TRBJ2-7 NA TRBV5-6 TRBD2 TGTGCCAGCAGCTTAGTGTACTTGGCTAGCGGGAGGGCCCGGTTCTACGAGCAGTACTTC CASSLVYLASGRARFYEQYF
TRBJ2-7 NA TRBV20-1 NA TGCAGTGCAGGGGCGACAGTGGGTTACGAGCAGTACTTC CSAGATVGYEQYF
TRBJ1-1 once TRBV29-1 NA TGCAGCGTTGAGACATACCCAAACACTGAAGCTTTCTTT CSVETYPNTEAFF
TRBJ2-7 NA TRBV20-1 NA TGCAGTGTTGATGGAGGAAGCTACCTCAACCGGGAAACCTACGAGCAGTACTTC CSVDGGSYLNRETYEQYF
TRBJ1-1 NA TRBV7-9 NA TGTGCCAGCAGCTTAATGTACACTGAAGCTTTCTTT CASSLMYTEAFF
TRBJ1-2 NA TRBV20-1 TRBD1 TGCAGTGCCACACCGGGACAGGCTAACTATGGCTACACCTTC CSATPGQANYGYTF
TRBJ1-2 NA TRBV20-1 NA TGCAGTGCTAGAGATACCCCGGGGCCCCCTAGCTACACCTTC CSARDTPGPPSYTF
TRBJ2-3 once TRBV7-8 TRBD2 TGTGCCAGCAGCTATAGACTAAGCGGGAGAGAGGGTACAGATACGCAGTATTTT CASSYRLSGREGTDTQYF
TRBJ2-7 NA TRBV12-3/TRBV12-4 TRBD2 TGTGCCACGAGGGAGGGCAACGAGCAGTACTTC CATREGNEQYF
TRBJ2-7 NA TRBV2 NA TGTGCCAGCAGCGTTAGGGACCGAAAGCAAAAGCAGTACTTC CASSVRDRKQKQYF
TRBJ2-6 few TRBV4-1 NA TGCGCCAGCAGCCAAGACAAGTTCAGTCTCTCTGGGGCCAACGTCCTGACTTTC CASSQDKFSLSGANVLTF
TRBJ2-7 NA TRBV20-1 NA TGCAGTGCTAGAAAACAGGGGACTTACGAGCAGTACTTC CSARKQGTYEQYF
TRBJ2-3 NA TRBV20-1 NA TGCAGTGCTAGAGGGATCACAGATACGCAGTATTTT CSARGITDTQYF
TRBJ2-5 once TRBV11-2 NA TGTGCCAGCAGCTCGGCGACTGAGAGCCAGTACTTC CASSSATESQYF
TRBJ1-2 NA TRBV20-1 TRBD1 TGCAGTAGAAAGCAAACAGGGGGCTCTCCTGGCTACACCTTC CSRKQTGGSPGYTF
TRBJ1-1 NA TRBV28 NA TGTGCCAGCAGTTCACTTGATGGGAACACTGAAGCTTTTTTT CASSSLDGNTEAFF
TRBJ2-1 NA TRBV6-2/TRBV6-3 TRBD2 TGTGCCAGTACCTCCCTTCGGGACAGGGGGCTGGGACTAGCGGGAGGATCGAATGAGCAGTTCTTC CASTSLRDRGLGLAGGSNEQFF
TRBJ2-6 NA TRBV2 TRBD1 TGTGCCACCTCCCCGGGACAGCGCTCTGGGGCCAACGTCCTGACTTTC CATSPGQRSGANVLTF
TRBJ1-4 NA TRBV2 NA TGTGCCAGCAGCCTTAGGGCAGGGGAAAAACTGTTTTTT CASSLRAGEKLFF
TRBJ2-1 NA TRBV18 NA TGTGCCAGCTCATCGCCTGAAAACAATGAGCAGTTCTTC CASSSPENNEQFF
TRBJ2-2 NA TRBV29-1 TRBD1 TGCAGCGTTGACAGGGGGCCTCTCGGGGAGCTGTTTTTT CSVDRGPLGELFF
TRBJ2-1 medium-sized TRBV11-2 NA TGTGCCAGCGCAGAGACGGGTTTAAATGAGCAGTTCTTC CASAETGLNEQFF
TRBJ1-1 NA TRBV20-1 NA TGCAGTGCGCCGGTCCCAGGGGACACTGAAGCTTTCTTT CSAPVPGDTEAFF
TRBJ1-1 NA TRBV18 TRBD1 TGTGCCAGCTCACCAGTCACAGGGGGGACGAACACTGAAGCTTTCTTT CASSPVTGGTNTEAFF
TRBJ1-1 once TRBV3-1 NA TGTGCCAGCAGTCTAATGCGGGGGGGGGTCTCTGAAGCTTTCTTT CASSLMRGGVSEAFF
TRBJ2-1 NA TRBV4-3 NA TGCGCCAGCAGCCAGGTAGCCGGGTCTGAGCAGTTCTTC CASSQVAGSEQFF
TRBJ1-2 NA TRBV7-2 NA TGTGCCAGCAGCTTAGTACAGCCCTATGGCTACACCTTC CASSLVQPYGYTF
TRBJ1-3 NA TRBV18 NA TGTGCCAGCTCACCACTACTGGGGGCCAAGTCTGGAAACACCATATATTTT CASSPLLGAKSGNTIYF
TRBJ2-5 NA TRBV10-3 NA TGTGCCATCAGAGAAGCTGGGCCCCAAGAGACCCAGTACTTC CAIREAGPQETQYF
TRBJ2-1 once TRBV7-3 NA TGTGCCAGCAACTTAAATCAGCGCGCCAATGAGCAGTTCTTC CASNLNQRANEQFF
TRBJ2-5 NA TRBV7-8 TRBD2 TGTGTCAGCAGCTCTACTAGCGGGAGGGGAGAGACCCAGTACTTC CVSSSTSGRGETQYF
TRBJ2-7 NA TRBV20-1 TRBD2 TGCAGTGCGAGAGCGGGACTAGCGTACGAGCAGTACTTC CSARAGLAYEQYF
TRBJ2-1 NA TRBV24-1 TRBD2 TGTGCCACCAGTGATGAAGCGGGACCAAATGAGTCGCAGTTCTTC CATSDEAGPNESQFF
TRBJ2-5 NA TRBV20-1 NA TGCAGTGCTAGAGTCCCCTACCAAGAGACCCAGTACTTC CSARVPYQETQYF
TRBJ2-5 few TRBV7-2 NA TGTGCCAGCAGCTTCAGCCCCTCAGAGACCCAGTACTTC CASSFSPSETQYF
TRBJ1-2 once TRBV20-1 NA TGCAGTGCTAGCCGGGGGGACTATGGCTACACCTTC CSASRGDYGYTF
TRBJ2-3 NA TRBV7-2 NA TGTGCCAGCAGCTTAGCGGTCAGGGGGGTGACAGATACGCAGTATTTT CASSLAVRGVTDTQYF
TRBJ2-1 NA TRBV5-6 TRBD2 TGTGCCAGCAGCTTGTTTTATCCAATCCTAGCGGCATACAATGAGCAGTTCTTC CASSLFYPILAAYNEQFF
TRBJ2-1 NA TRBV6-2/TRBV6-3 NA TGTGCCAGCAGTATCCTCGGGAGAACGAATTACAATGAGCAGTTCTTC CASSILGRTNYNEQFF
TRBJ1-1 few TRBV11-2 NA TGTGCCAGCAGCTCTTGGACAGAACACACTGAAGCTTTCTTT CASSSWTEHTEAFF
TRBJ1-1 NA TRBV20-1 NA TGCAGTGCGAGAACAAGGCGGGCTGAAGCTTTCTTT CSARTRRAEAFF
TRBJ2-3 NA TRBV5-4 TRBD2 TGTGCCAGCAGCATTACACTAGCGGGAGGATGGCCAGATACGCAGTATTTT CASSITLAGGWPDTQYF
TRBJ2-5 NA TRBV29-1 NA TGCAGCGTGGCACTAGACCAACAAGAGACCCAGTACTTC CSVALDQQETQYF
TRBJ2-1 NA TRBV10-3 TRBD1 TGTGCCATCAGTGAGACCAACCGGGACAGGGTCAGGACCAATGAGCAGTTCTTC CAISETNRDRVRTNEQFF
TRBJ2-2 NA TRBV6-2/TRBV6-3 NA TGTGCCAGCAGTCGATCAGGGGTGTCCGGGGAGCTGTTTTTT CASSRSGVSGELFF
TRBJ2-7 NA TRBV7-6 NA TGTGCCAGCAGCCGAGGTGGTAGGGCGCGTACCTACGAGCAGTACTTC CASSRGGRARTYEQYF
TRBJ2-1 few TRBV7-7 TRBD2 TGTGCTAGCAGCCAGAGTAGCGGGAGGGCCCCCATGAACAATGAGCAGTTCTTC CASSQSSGRAPMNNEQFF
TRBJ2-1 NA TRBV7-9 NA TGTGCCAGCAGCTTACCTAGCGAGCAGTTCTTC CASSLPSEQFF
TRBJ2-5 NA TRBV28 NA TGTGCCAGCAGCCCCGACGCGGCTGAAGAGACCCAGTACTTC CASSPDAAEETQYF
TRBJ2-1 NA TRBV4-3 NA TGCGCCAGCAGCCGGAGGTGGGACGCCACCGACAATGAGCAGTTCTTC CASSRRWDATDNEQFF
TRBJ1-2 NA TRBV29-1 NA TGCGGCGTTGAAACCACGGCGGATGGCTACACCTTC CGVETTADGYTF
TRBJ2-3 NA TRBV5-1 TRBD2 TGCGCCAGCAGCTCCGGGACTAGTACAGATACGCAGTATTTT CASSSGTSTDTQYF
TRBJ2-1 NA TRBV7-3 TRBD2 TGTGCCAGCAGCTCCCTAGCGGGAGGGACAAATGAGCAGTTCTTC CASSSLAGGTNEQFF
TRBJ2-6 NA TRBV7-2 NA TGTGCCAGCAGCCCCCGACGGACCCCTGGGGCCAACGTCCTGACTTTC CASSPRRTPGANVLTF
TRBJ2-5 NA TRBV20-1 NA TGCAGTGCCCCGGTCCTCACTAGCTATCAAGAGACCCAGTACTTC CSAPVLTSYQETQYF
TRBJ2-3 NA TRBV6-1 NA TGTGCCAGCAGTGACAGGTTAAACGGAATCACAGATACGCAGTATTTT CASSDRLNGITDTQYF
TRBJ1-5 NA TRBV20-1 NA TGCAGTTGCACAGGTAGCAATCAGCCCCAGCATTTT CSCTGSNQPQHF
TRBJ1-1 NA TRBV29-1 NA TGCAGCGTCCACCCGCGGCTGAACACTGAAGCTTTCTTT CSVHPRLNTEAFF